This T cell receptor beta chain was identified in a study of CD4 T cells in relation to SARS-CoV-2 and coronaviruses. About this clone itself: Its antigen is currently unknown.

The method was immunoSEQ multiplex PCR; TCRdb's version includes in-frame clones alone and lacks a portion of them. Of just over 25,000 clones listed, about three quarters are singletons. Notes on the study in general: The cross-reactivity analysis covered only spike protein, not other viral proteins.

CD4+ T cells from unexposed donors were obtained before the COVID-19 pandemic (2011-2018). The cells were cultured for around ten days before CD4+ T cells were isolated. Trimming removed 2 bases from V and 5 bases from J, with 16 bases in between. There are 16 residues in the CDR3. Germline V gene lookup returns CDR1 SGHRS and CDR2 YFSETQ. The chain joins TRBV5-1 to TRBJ1-4, with TRBD1 as a possible D gene (5 bases). Sequencing input: CD4+ T cells from PBMCs, cultured in vitro. The receptor was derived from a human donor in good health. The CDR3 region has the DNA TGCGCCAGCAGCTTATCTGGGATAGGGGTAAATGAAAAACTGTTTTTT. It encodes CASSLSGIGVNEKLFF.